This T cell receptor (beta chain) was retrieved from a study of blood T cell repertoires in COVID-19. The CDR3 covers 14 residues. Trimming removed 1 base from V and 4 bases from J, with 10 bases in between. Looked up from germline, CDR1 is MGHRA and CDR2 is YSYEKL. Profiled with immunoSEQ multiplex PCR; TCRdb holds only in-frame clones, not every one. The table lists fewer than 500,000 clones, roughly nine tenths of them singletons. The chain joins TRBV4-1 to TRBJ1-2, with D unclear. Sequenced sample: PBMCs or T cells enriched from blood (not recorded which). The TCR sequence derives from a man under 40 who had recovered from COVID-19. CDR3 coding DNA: TGCGCCAGCAGCCAAGGGGAGGATCGCTATGGCTACACCTTC. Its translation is CASSQGEDRYGYTF.